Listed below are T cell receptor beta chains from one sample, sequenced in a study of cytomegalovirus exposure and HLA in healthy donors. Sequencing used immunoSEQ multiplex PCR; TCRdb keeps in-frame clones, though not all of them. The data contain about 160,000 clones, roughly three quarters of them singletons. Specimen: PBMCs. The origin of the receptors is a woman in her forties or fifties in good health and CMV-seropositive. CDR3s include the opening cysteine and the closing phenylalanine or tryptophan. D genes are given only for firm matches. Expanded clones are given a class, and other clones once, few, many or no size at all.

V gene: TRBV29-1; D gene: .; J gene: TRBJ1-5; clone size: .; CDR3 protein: CSVGGLGNQPQHF; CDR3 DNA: TGCAGCGTAGGTGGACTAGGCAATCAGCCCCAGCATTTT
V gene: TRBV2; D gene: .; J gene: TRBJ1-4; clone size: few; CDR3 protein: CASSRQDATNEKLFF; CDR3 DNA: TGTGCCAGCAGCAGACAGGACGCAACTAATGAAAAACTGTTTTTT
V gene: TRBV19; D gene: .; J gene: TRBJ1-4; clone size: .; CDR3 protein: CASSAYNSGADEKLFF; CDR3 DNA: TGTGCCAGTAGTGCCTATAACAGCGGAGCCGATGAAAAACTGTTTTTT
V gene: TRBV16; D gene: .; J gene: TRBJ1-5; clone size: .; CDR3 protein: CASSQSSPRNQPQHF; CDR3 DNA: TGTGCCAGCAGCCAATCCTCCCCGAGGAATCAGCCCCAGCATTTT
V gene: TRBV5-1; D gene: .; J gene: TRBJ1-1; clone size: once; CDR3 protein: CASSLEGGVVTEAFF; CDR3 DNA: TGCGCCAGCAGCTTGGAGGGAGGGGTGGTAACTGAAGCTTTCTTT
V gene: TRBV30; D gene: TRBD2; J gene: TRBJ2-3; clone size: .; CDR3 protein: CAWSVGLAGDLLRGGTQYF; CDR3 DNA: TGTGCCTGGAGTGTAGGACTAGCGGGCGACCTCCTCAGGGGGGGTACGCAGTATTTT
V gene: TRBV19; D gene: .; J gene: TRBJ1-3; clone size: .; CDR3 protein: CASSPSLGNTIYF; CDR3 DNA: TGTGCCAGTAGCCCTTCCTTGGGAAACACCATATATTTT
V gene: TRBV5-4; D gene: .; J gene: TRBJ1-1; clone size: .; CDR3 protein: CASSLGTANTEAFF; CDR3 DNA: TGTGCCAGCAGCTTGGGGACAGCGAACACTGAAGCTTTCTTT
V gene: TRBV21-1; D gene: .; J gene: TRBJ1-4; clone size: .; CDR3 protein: CASSWGEPSDNEKLFF; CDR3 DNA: TGTGCCAGCAGCTGGGGGGAGCCAAGCGATAATGAAAAACTGTTTTTT
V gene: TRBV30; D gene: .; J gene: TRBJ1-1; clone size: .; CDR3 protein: CAWRGGREVAEAFF; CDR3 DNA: TGTGCCTGGAGGGGAGGCAGGGAAGTCGCTGAAGCTTTCTTT
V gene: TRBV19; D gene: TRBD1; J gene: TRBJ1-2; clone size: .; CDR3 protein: CASIGGGRGADGYTF; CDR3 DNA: TGTGCCAGTATAGGAGGGGGCAGGGGAGCGGATGGCTACACCTTC
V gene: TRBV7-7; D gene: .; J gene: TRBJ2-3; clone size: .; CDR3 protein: CASSLGLVRQGEDTQYF; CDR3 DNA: TGTGCTAGCAGCTTAGGCCTAGTGCGCCAAGGGGAAGATACGCAGTATTTT
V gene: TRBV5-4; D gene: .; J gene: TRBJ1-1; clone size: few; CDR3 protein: CASSLEAMNTEAFF; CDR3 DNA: TGTGCCAGCAGCTTGGAAGCTATGAACACTGAAGCTTTCTTT
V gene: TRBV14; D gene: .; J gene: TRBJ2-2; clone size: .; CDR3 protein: CASSQVQGNTGELFF; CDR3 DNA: TGTGCCAGCAGCCAAGTACAGGGGAACACCGGGGAGCTGTTTTTT
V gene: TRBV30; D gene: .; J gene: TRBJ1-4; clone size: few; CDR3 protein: CAWSAGQYGEKLFF; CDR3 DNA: TGTGCCTGGAGTGCAGGACAATACGGTGAAAAACTGTTTTTT
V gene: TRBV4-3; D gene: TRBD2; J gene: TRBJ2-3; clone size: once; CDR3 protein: CASSRVLAGATDTQYF; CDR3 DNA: TGCGCCAGCAGCCGGGTCCTAGCGGGAGCCACAGATACGCAGTATTTT
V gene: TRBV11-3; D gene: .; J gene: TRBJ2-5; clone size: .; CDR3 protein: CASSQHRHQETQYF; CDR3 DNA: TGTGCCAGCAGCCAACACAGGCACCAAGAGACCCAGTACTTC
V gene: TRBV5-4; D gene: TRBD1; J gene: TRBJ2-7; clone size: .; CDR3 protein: CASSLPNRGTYEQYF; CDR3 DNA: TGTGCCAGCAGCTTGCCTAACAGGGGCACCTACGAGCAGTACTTC
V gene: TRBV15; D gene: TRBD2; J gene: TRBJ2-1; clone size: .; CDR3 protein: CATATLGLAGASYNEQFF; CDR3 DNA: TGTGCCACCGCAACCTTAGGACTAGCGGGAGCCTCCTACAATGAGCAGTTCTTC
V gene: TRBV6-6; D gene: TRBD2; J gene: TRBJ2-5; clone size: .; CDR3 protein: CASSYASGGDQETQYF; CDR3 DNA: TGTGCCAGCAGTTACGCTAGCGGGGGAGACCAAGAGACCCAGTACTTC
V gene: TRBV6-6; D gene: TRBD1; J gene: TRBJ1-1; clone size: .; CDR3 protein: CASRKGQGAPSEAFF; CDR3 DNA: TGTGCCAGCCGTAAGGGACAGGGGGCCCCGTCTGAAGCTTTCTTT
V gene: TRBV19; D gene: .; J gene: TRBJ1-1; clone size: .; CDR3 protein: CASCRGDGAGEAFF; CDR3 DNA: TGTGCCAGTTGCAGGGGCGATGGGGCGGGTGAAGCTTTCTTT
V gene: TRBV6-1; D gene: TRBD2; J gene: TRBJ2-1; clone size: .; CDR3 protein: CASPGLAGGRQFF; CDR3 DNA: TGTGCCAGTCCGGGACTAGCGGGGGGGAGGCAGTTCTTC
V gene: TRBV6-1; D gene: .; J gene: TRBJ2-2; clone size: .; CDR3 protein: CASSSGLARGELFF; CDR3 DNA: TGTGCCAGCAGCTCGGGACTGGCAAGGGGGGAGCTGTTTTTT
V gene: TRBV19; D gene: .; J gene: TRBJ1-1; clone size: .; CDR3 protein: CASRPTGTSRLSAEAFF; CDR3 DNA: TGTGCCAGTAGACCCACCGGGACATCGCGCCTAAGCGCTGAAGCTTTCTTT
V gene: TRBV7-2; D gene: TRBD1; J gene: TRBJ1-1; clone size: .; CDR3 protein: CASSPGTGRTEAFF; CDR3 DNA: TGTGCCAGCAGCCCCGGGACAGGGCGGACTGAAGCTTTCTTT
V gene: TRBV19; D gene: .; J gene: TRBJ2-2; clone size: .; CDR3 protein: CASSPGGTGELFF; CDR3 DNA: TGTGCCAGTAGTCCCGGGGGCACCGGGGAGCTGTTTTTT
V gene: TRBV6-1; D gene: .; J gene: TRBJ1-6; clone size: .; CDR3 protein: CASSEQYYNSPLHF; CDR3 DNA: TGTGCCAGCAGTGAACAGTACTATAATTCACCCCTCCACTTT
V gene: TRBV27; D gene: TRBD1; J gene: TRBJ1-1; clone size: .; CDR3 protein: CASRIRQGVSTEAFF; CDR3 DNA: TGTGCCAGCAGGATCCGACAGGGGGTGAGCACTGAAGCTTTCTTT
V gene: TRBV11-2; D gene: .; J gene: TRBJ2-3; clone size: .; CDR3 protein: CASSLDGGGEDTQYF; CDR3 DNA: TGTGCCAGCAGCTTAGATGGGGGCGGAGAAGATACGCAGTATTTT
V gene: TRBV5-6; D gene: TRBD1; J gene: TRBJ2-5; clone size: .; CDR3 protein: CASSPGQARETQYF; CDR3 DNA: TGTGCCAGCAGCCCGGGACAGGCCAGGGAGACCCAGTACTTC
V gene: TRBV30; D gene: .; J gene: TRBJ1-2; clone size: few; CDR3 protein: CACNGGLQLANYGYTF; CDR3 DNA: TGTGCCTGTAACGGGGGGCTCCAGTTAGCTAACTATGGCTACACCTTC
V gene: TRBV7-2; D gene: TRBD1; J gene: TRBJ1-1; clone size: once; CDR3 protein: CASSLGGDREAFF; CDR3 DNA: TGTGCCAGCAGCTTAGGGGGGGACAGGGAAGCTTTCTTT
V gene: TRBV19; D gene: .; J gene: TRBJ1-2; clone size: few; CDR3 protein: CASTPNREMTNYGYTF; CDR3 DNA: TGTGCCAGTACCCCAAACAGGGAAATGACTAACTATGGCTACACCTTC
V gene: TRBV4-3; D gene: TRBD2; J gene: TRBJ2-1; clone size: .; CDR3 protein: CASSQEVRGGAGGEQFF; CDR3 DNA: TGCGCCAGCAGCCAAGAGGTCCGAGGGGGCGCGGGGGGGGAGCAGTTCTTC
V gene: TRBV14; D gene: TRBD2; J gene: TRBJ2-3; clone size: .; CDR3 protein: CASSLRLAGAADTQYF; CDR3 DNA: TGTGCCAGCAGCCTAAGACTAGCGGGGGCGGCAGATACGCAGTATTTT
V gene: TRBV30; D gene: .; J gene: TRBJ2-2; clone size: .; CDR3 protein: CAWNSYTGELFF; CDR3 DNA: TGTGCCTGGAATAGTTACACCGGGGAGCTGTTTTTT
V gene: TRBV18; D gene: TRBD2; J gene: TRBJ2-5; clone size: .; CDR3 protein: CASSQRLAGETQYF; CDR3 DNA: TGTGCCAGCTCCCAGCGACTAGCAGGGGAGACCCAGTACTTC
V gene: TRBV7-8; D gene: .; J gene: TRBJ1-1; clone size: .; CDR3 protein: CASSFSLGGRQGAFF; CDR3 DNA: TGTGCCAGCAGCTTCTCCCTGGGGGGTCGTCAGGGAGCTTTCTTT
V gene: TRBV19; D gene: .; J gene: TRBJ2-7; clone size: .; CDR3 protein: CATTGGERSEQYF; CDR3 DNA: TGTGCCACCACCGGAGGGGAGAGAAGCGAGCAGTACTTC
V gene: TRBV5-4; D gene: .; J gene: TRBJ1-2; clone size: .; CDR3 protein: CANSWGQGYGYTF; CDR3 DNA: TGTGCCAACTCATGGGGGCAGGGCTATGGCTACACCTTC
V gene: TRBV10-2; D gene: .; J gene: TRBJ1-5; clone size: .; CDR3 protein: CASSENYNQPQHF; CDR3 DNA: TGCGCCAGCAGTGAGAATTACAATCAGCCCCAGCATTTT